One sample yielded the 20 T cell receptor beta chains listed below, sequenced in a study of T cell repertoires in cytomegalovirus infection. TCRdb analysed the reads with MiXCR anew, one entry per CDR3 protein. The data contain fewer than 650,000 distinct CDR3 sequences, under 45% of them seen just once; the ten biggest clones take up 48%. The antigens of these receptors remain unknown. This material consisted of cultured PBMCs, taken from culture after CMV antigen stimulation. Receptor source: a human donor in good health (CMV status not recorded). Some clones in this sample may be carry-over from other donors' samples.

This chain connects TRBV20-1 to TRBJ1-1; maybe TRBD1 (5 bases). Trimming removed 6 bases at V and 1 base at J, with 15 bases between. Germline V gene lookup returns CDR1 DFQATT and CDR2 SNEGSKA (reference sequence). This CDR3 is built from 14 residues. CDR3 DNA: TGCAGTGCCATAGCCGGGGGGAAGAACACTGAAGCTTTCTTT. As protein: CSAIAGGKNTEAFF.

The chain combines TRBV7-8 with TRBJ1-2; TRBD1 is a possible D gene (6 bases). The length of the CDR3 is 17 residues. Germline V lookup: CDR1 SGHVS, CDR2 FQNEAQ. V gave up 0 bases and J gave up 4 bases, with 18 bases separating them. The CDR3, as DNA: TGTGCCAGCAGCTTAGCAACCGGGGGGGCCTATGGCTATGGCTACACCTTC. This translates into CASSLATGGAYGYGYTF.

The DNA for the CDR3 is TGTGCCATCAGTGAGTCTCTCCTTTACTCTGGGGCCAACGTCCTGACTTTC. It codes for CAISESLLYSGANVLTF. This chain joins TRBV10-3 and TRBJ2-6, with D uncertain. Trimming took off 0 bases at V and 0 bases at J, with 9 bases between the two ends. Germline CDR1 and CDR2: ENHRY and SYGVKD. The CDR3 runs 17 residues.

The chain couples TRBV6-6 to TRBJ2-7; D call uncertain. The CDR3 runs 13 residues. Germline lookup yields CDR1 MNHNY and CDR2 SVGAGI (reference sequence). V lost 2 bases, J lost 4 bases, and 9 bases lay in between. This chain's CDR3 is CASSYVFDYEQYF. The CDR3 bases are TGTGCCAGCAGTTACGTCTTTGATTACGAGCAGTACTTC.

The chain recombines TRBV4-1 with TRBJ2-7, with TRBD1 matching 9 bases. The CDR3 consists of 14 residues. Germline values: CDR1 MGHRA, CDR2 YSYEKL. V lost 6 bases to trimming and J lost 0 bases; unmatched junction nucleotides: 3. CDR3 protein: CASRPQGASYEQYF. The DNA of the CDR3 is TGCGCCAGCAGACCACAGGGGGCCTCCTACGAGCAGTACTTC.

The chain is built from TRBV7-9 and TRBJ1-6, with 7 bases matching TRBD1. V shed 1 base and J 4 bases; nucleotides not matched to a gene: 1. CDR3 length: 15 residues. Germline CDR1 and CDR2: SEHNR and FQNEAQ (reference sequence). CDR3 DNA: TGTGCCAGCAGCTTAGACAGGGGTTATAATTCACCCCTCCACTTT. This encodes CASSLDRGYNSPLHF.

V usage is TRBV11-2 and J usage is TRBJ2-1, with 7 bases that match TRBD1. The CDR3 has 15 residues. In germline, CDR1 is SGHAT, CDR2 FQNNGV. With V trimmed by 3 bases and J by 4 bases, 6 bases remained unmatched. CDR3 loop: CASSFSQGVYNEQFF. The CDR3 nucleotides read TGTGCCAGCAGCTTTTCGCAGGGGGTGTACAATGAGCAGTTCTTC.

This clonotype showed up just once. The chain combines TRBV19 with TRBJ2-7; no firm D call. V lost 5 bases and J 2 bases, leaving 16 bases between the germline ends. This CDR3 has 15 residues. Germline CDR1 and CDR2: LNHDA and SQIVND (reference sequence). The CDR3 DNA sequence: TGTGCCAGTAGTCCCGCCAGGACGGAGCCCTACGAGCAGTACTTC. This encodes CASSPARTEPYEQYF.

The J gene is TRBJ2-2, the V gene TRBV7-2; D remains ambiguous. The CDR3 extends over 15 amino acids. Germline V gene lookup returns CDR1 SGHTA and CDR2 FQGNSA. V lost 7 bases and J lost 0, with 12 bases in between. The CDR3 protein is CASNFMGSNTGELFF. The CDR3 nucleotides read TGTGCCAGCAATTTCATGGGATCGAACACCGGGGAGCTGTTTTTT.

The rearrangement joins TRBV7-6 to TRBJ2-5, with TRBD2 matching 10 bases. The V gene's germline CDR1 is SGHVS and CDR2 FNYEAQ. J was trimmed by 2 bases and V by 6 bases; bases with no gene match: 6. CDR3 length equals 15 residues. CDR3 in amino acids: CASRARTSGQETQYF. Here the CDR3 DNA reads TGTGCCAGCAGAGCCAGGACTAGCGGACAAGAGACCCAGTACTTC.

This clonotype was observed at least ten times. This chain joins TRBV7-2 and TRBJ2-5; D call uncertain. The germline gives CDR1 SGHTA, CDR2 FQGNSA. V was trimmed by 6 bases and J by 1 base, leaving 9 bases between them. CDR3 size: 13 residues. Written as DNA, the CDR3 is TGTGCCAGCAGACCAGCAAGCCAAGAGACCCAGTACTTC. Encoded protein: CASRPASQETQYF.

The genes are TRBV20-1 and TRBJ2-1, with 9 bases aligning to TRBD1. The V gene's germline CDR1 is DFQATT and CDR2 SNEGSKA (reference sequence). Trimming cost V 3 bases and J 7 bases; bases outside gene matches: 1. The CDR3 consists of 12 residues. CDR3 amino acids: CSARGTGNEQFF. The CDR3 DNA follows: TGCAGTGCTAGGGGGACAGGGAATGAGCAGTTCTTC.

The chain is built from TRBV19 and TRBJ2-6; 9 bases line up with TRBD2. In germline, CDR1 is LNHDA, CDR2 SQIVND (reference sequence). After removal of 7 bases from V and 1 base from J, the junction contained 11 bases not matched to a gene. The CDR3 runs 18 residues. The CDR3 coding sequence is TGTGCCAGTACCTCGCGAGCGGGAGGAAATTCTGGGGCCAACGTCCTGACTTTC. Its translation: CASTSRAGGNSGANVLTF.

The chain employs TRBV24-1 and TRBJ1-5, with 8 positions matching TRBD1. V trimming: 4 bases; J trimming: 10 bases; junction bases outside the gene matches: 23. CDR1 is KGHDR and CDR2 is SFDVKD in the germline V gene. The CDR3 has 19 amino acids. In nucleotides, the CDR3 is TGTGCCACCAGTGACCGGACAGGGAGGCACGGTAGGGAAATCAGCCCCCAGCATTTT. It codes for CATSDRTGRHGREISPQHF.

The gene calls are TRBV6-5 and TRBJ2-1, with TRBD2 identical over 10 bases. Germline loops: CDR1 MNHEY, CDR2 SVGAGI. The CDR3 covers 16 residues. J gave up 4 bases and V 2 bases, and 5 bases lay outside the gene matches. The CDR3 DNA sequence: TGTGCCAGCAGTTACGAGCCTAGCGGGGGATACAATGAGCAGTTCTTC. This gives the protein CASSYEPSGGYNEQFF.

The rearrangement links TRBV6-1 to TRBJ2-3, with D perhaps TRBD2 (6 bases). The V gene's germline CDR1 is MNHNS and CDR2 SASEGT. The CDR3 spans 15 residues. V was pared by 4 bases and J by 4 bases, with 15 bases between. CDR3 amino acids: CASSARGVVSDTQYF. Written as DNA, the CDR3 is TGTGCCAGCAGTGCTCGCGGGGTGGTCTCAGATACGCAGTATTTT.

The J gene is TRBJ2-7, the V gene TRBV4-1; D not certain. V was pared by 3 bases and J by 6 bases, with 18 bases between. Per germline, CDR1 MGHRA and CDR2 YSYEKL. The CDR3 contains 15 residues. The CDR3 region has the DNA TGCGCCAGCAGCCATGCGGCATCAGTCGGGCGCGAGCAGTACTTC. Its protein is CASSHAASVGREQYF.

The V call is TRBV11-2, the J call TRBJ2-5, with D possibly matching TRBD2 (6 bases). The V and J ends lost 1 base and 1 base respectively, with 10 bases between them. Germline CDR1 SGHAT, CDR2 FQNNGV. The CDR3 contains 15 residues. CDR3 sequence reads: CASSLGGGSQETQYF. Written as DNA, the CDR3 is TGTGCCAGCAGCTTAGGTGGGGGGTCCCAAGAGACCCAGTACTTC.

This clonotype was picked up one time. V gene TRBV19 combines with J gene TRBJ2-3; D unclear. Trimming cost V 4 bases and J 4 bases, with 15 bases left between them. This CDR3 is 15 amino acids long. Germline-derived CDR1 and CDR2 are LNHDA and SQIVND (reference sequence). This CDR3 is CASSTSGLGADTQYF. In nucleotides, the CDR3 is TGTGCCAGTAGTACCTCCGGTCTTGGCGCAGATACGCAGTATTTT.

The V and J genes are TRBV7-2 and TRBJ1-6; unclear D gene. The germline CDR1 and CDR2 sequences are SGHTA and FQGNSA. CDR3 length: 17 amino acids. The ends were cut back, 5 bases at V and 4 bases at J, with 18 bases in the middle. CDR3: CASSKEHPARYNSPLHF. CDR3 sequence (DNA): TGTGCCAGCAGCAAAGAACACCCGGCAAGATATAATTCACCCCTCCACTTT. The variable domain in full, with the rest retrieved from reference TRBV7-2 and TRBJ1-6, is GAGVSQSPSNKVTEKGKDVELRCDPISGHTALYWYRQSLGQGLEFLIYFQGNSAPDKSGLPSDRFSAERTGGSVSTLTIQRTQQEDSAVYLCASSKEHPARYNSPLHFGNGTRLTVT.